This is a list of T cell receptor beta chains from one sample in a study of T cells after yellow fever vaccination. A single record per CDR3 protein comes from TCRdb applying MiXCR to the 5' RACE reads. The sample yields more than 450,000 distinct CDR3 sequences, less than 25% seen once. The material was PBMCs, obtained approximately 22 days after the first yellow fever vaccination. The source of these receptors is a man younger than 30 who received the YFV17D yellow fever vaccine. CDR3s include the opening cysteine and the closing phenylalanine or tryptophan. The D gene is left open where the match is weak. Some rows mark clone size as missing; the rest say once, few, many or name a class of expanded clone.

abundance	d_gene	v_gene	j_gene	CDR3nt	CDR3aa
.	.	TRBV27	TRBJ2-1	TGTGCCAGCAGTTATAGAACTTTGGTATATGAGCAGTTCTTC	CASSYRTLVYEQFF
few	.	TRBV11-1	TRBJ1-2	TGTGCCAGCAGCTTTAGAACAGGAGCCGGCTACACCTTC	CASSFRTGAGYTF
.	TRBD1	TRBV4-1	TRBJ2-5	TGCGCCAGCAGCCCTCGACAGGGGGACCCAAAGTGGCTGAAGACCCAGTACTTC	CASSPRQGDPKWLKTQYF
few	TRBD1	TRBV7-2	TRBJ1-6	TGTGCCAGCAGCCAGTTGACAGGGGATTCACCCCTCCACTTT	CASSQLTGDSPLHF
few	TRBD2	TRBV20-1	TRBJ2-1	TGCAGTGCTAGAGATGGGAGCGGGGGGGCCCACCACAATGAGCAGTTCTTC	CSARDGSGGAHHNEQFF
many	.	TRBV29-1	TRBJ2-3	TGCAGCGCACGGACACTTTGGAGCACAGATACGCAGTATTTT	CSARTLWSTDTQYF
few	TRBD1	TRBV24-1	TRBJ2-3	TGTGCCACCAGTGATCCCGGGACAGGCACAGATACGCAGTATTTT	CATSDPGTGTDTQYF
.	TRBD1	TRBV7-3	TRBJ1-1	TGTGCCAGCAGCTTAAGTGGACAGGGACCGGAAGCTTTCTTT	CASSLSGQGPEAFF
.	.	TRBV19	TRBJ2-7	TGTGCCAGTAGTACTATGGGACAATTCTCCGAGCAGTACTTC	CASSTMGQFSEQYF
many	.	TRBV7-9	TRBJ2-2	TGTGCCAGTTCTAGTGGAAGCGGGGAGCTGTTTTTT	CASSSGSGELFF
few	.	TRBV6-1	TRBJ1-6	TGTGCCACCCAGCGCGGGACACAGTCACCCCTCCACTTT	CATQRGTQSPLHF
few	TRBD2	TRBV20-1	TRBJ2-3	TGCAGTGCTAGGTCCTTGGGGCGGGGGGCGACGGATACGCAGTATTTT	CSARSLGRGATDTQYF
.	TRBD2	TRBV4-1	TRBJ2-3	TGCGCCAGCAGCCTGCGGACTAGCGGGGGGCCCGCAGATACGCAGTATTTT	CASSLRTSGGPADTQYF
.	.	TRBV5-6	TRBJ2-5	TGTGCCAGCAGCCTCGGACGGTGGGGGGAGACCCAGTACTTC	CASSLGRWGETQYF
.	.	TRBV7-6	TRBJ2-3	TGTGCCAGCAGCCCGGGGTGGACCACAGATACGCAGTATTTT	CASSPGWTTDTQYF
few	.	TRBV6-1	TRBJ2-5	TGTGCCAGCAGTGAAGTCAGGCTGATCGAGACCCAGTACTTC	CASSEVRLIETQYF
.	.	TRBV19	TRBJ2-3	TGTGCCAGTACCCCCGCCGGCAAGCGCACAGATACGCAGTATTTT	CASTPAGKRTDTQYF
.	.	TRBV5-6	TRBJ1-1	TGTGCCAGCAGCTTACTTGGCAGTCGCTCTGAAGCTTTCTTT	CASSLLGSRSEAFF
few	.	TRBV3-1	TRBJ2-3	TGTGCCAGCAGCCTCGGACGTCTGAATACGCAGTATTTT	CASSLGRLNTQYF
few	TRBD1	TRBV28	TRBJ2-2	TGTGCCAGCAGTTCCCCGGGACAGGGGAACACCGGGGAGCTGTTTTTT	CASSSPGQGNTGELFF
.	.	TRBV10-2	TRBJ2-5	TGCGCCAGCAGTGATTGGGAAGGGGGAGAGACCCAGTACTTC	CASSDWEGGETQYF
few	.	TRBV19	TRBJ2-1	TGTGCCAGTAGTTGGAGCAGGGACAATGAGCAGTTCTTC	CASSWSRDNEQFF
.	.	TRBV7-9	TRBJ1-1	TGTGCCAGCAGCGGGGGTTCAGGGGCCCTGAACACTGAAGCTTTCTTT	CASSGGSGALNTEAFF
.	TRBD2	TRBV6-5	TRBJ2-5	TGTGCCAGCAGTTACCCAGCGGGGGGAAAAGAGACCCAGTACTTC	CASSYPAGGKETQYF
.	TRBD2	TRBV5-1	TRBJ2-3	TGCGCCAGCAGCTTGGTGCGGGGGAGAGATACGCAGTATTTT	CASSLVRGRDTQYF
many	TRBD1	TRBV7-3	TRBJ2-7	TGTGCCAGCAGCTGGACAGGGCGGGACGAGCAGTACTTC	CASSWTGRDEQYF
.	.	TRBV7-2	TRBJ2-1	TGTGCCAGCAGGGGTGGGGTTGGCAGCCTAAATGAGCAGTTCTTC	CASRGGVGSLNEQFF
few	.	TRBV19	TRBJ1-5	TGTGCCGCTAGGTCCGGGTATAGCAATCAGCCCCAGCATTTT	CAARSGYSNQPQHF
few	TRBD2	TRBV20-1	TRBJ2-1	TGCAGTGCTTCTAGCGGGGGGGTAGGTAGTTCCTACAATGAGCAGTTCTTC	CSASSGGVGSSYNEQFF
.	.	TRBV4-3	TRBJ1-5	TGCGCCAGCAGCCAAGATATGGACAGAAATAGCAATCAGCCCCAGCATTTT	CASSQDMDRNSNQPQHF
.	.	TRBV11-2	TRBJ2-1	TGTGCCAGCAGCTCACTTATGGACTATTCGGAGACGAGCTCCTACAATGAGCAGTTCTTC	CASSSLMDYSETSSYNEQFF
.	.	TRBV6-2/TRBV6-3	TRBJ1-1	TGTGCCAGCAGTTACTCGCCAGATGAAGCTTTCTTT	CASSYSPDEAFF
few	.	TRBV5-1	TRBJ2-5	TGCGCCAGCAGCTCCGGGACCGGTGCAGAGACCCAGTACTTC	CASSSGTGAETQYF
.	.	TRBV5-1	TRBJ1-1	TGCGCCAGCAATATCGACCCGGGCCGGAGGAACACTGAAGCTTTCTTT	CASNIDPGRRNTEAFF
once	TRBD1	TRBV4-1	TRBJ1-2	TGCGCCAGCAGCCAGGCGGCAGGGGGCTATGGCTACACCTTC	CASSQAAGGYGYTF
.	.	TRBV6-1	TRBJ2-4	TGTGCCAGCAGTGAGAGGTACGCCAAAAACAATCAGTACTTC	CASSERYAKNNQYF
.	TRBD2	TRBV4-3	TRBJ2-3	TGCGCCGGCAGCGGGGCTAGCGGGGGCTCCCTGACAGATACGCAGTATTTT	CAGSGASGGSLTDTQYF
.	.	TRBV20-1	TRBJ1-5	TGCAGTGCTAGACCCTCAGGGATGGGTCCGAATCAGCCCCAGCATTTT	CSARPSGMGPNQPQHF
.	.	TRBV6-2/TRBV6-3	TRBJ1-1	TGTGCCAGCAGAGATCTCCCGGGGTACACTGAAGCTTTCTTT	CASRDLPGYTEAFF
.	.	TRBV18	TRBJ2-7	TGTGCCAGCTCACCACCGCTAGGAATTCCCGAGCAGTACTTC	CASSPPLGIPEQYF
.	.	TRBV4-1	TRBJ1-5	TGCGCCAGCAGCCAAGAATTGGGTAATCAGCCCCAGCATTTT	CASSQELGNQPQHF
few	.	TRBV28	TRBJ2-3	TGTGCCAGCAGTTTCTCCGACAGCACAGATACGCAGTATTTT	CASSFSDSTDTQYF
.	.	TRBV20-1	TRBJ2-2	TGCAGTGCTAGGAACCAGCGTGGCACCGGGGAGCTGTTTTTT	CSARNQRGTGELFF
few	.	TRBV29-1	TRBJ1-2	TGCAGCATACAGACAGCTAACTATGGCTACACCTTC	CSIQTANYGYTF
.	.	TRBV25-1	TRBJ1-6	TGTGACAGCAGTGATTACCTCCGGGACACGAATTCACCCCTCCACTTT	CDSSDYLRDTNSPLHF
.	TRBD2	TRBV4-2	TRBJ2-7	TGTGCCAGCAGCCCTCGGGGACTAGCGGGCACCTACGAGCAGTACTTC	CASSPRGLAGTYEQYF
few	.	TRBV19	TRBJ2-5	TGTGCCAGTAGTATAGTTAGTAGTACGGAGACCCAGTACTTC	CASSIVSSTETQYF
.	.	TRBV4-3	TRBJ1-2	TGCGCCAGCAGCCAAGATCTAGGCCTCGACGGCTACACCTTC	CASSQDLGLDGYTF